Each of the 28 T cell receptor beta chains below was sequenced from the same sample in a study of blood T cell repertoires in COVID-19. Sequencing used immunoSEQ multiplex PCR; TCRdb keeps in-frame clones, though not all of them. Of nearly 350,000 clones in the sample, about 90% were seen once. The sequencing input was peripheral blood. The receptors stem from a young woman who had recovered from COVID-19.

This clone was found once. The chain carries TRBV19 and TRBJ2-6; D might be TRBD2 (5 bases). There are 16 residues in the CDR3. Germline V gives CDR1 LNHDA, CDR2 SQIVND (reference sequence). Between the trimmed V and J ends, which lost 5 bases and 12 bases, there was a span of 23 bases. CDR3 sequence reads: CASSGSGRFSGSVLTF. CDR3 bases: TGTGCCAGTAGTGGATCGGGAAGGTTTTCTGGGAGCGTCCTGACTTTC.

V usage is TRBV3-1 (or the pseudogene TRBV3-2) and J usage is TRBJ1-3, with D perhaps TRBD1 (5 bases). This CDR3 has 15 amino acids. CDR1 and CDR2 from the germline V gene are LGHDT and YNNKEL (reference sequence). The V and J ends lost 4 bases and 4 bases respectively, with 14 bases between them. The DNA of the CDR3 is TGTGCCAGCAGCCCTAGACCCGGGGGAGGAAACACCATATATTTT. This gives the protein CASSPRPGGGNTIYF.

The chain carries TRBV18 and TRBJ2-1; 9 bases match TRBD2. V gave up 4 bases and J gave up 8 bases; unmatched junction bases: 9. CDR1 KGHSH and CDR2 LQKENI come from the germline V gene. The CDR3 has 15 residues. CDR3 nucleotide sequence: TGTGCCAGCTCACGGTCGCGGGAGGGCTTCGATGAGCAGTTCTTC. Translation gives CASSRSREGFDEQFF. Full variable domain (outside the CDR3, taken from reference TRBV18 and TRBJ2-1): NAGVMQNPRHLVRRRGQEARLRCSPMKGHSHVYWYRQLPEEGLKFMVYLQKENIIDESGMPKERFSAEFPKEGPSILRIQQVVRGDSAAYFCASSRSREGFDEQFFGPGTRLTVL.

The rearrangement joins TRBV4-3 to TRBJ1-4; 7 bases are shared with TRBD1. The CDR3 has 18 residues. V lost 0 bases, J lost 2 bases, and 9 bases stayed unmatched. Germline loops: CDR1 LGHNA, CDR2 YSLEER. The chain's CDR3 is CASSQDGQGGTTNEKLFF. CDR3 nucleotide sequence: TGCGCCAGCAGCCAAGACGGGCAGGGGGGAACGACTAATGAAAAACTGTTTTTT.

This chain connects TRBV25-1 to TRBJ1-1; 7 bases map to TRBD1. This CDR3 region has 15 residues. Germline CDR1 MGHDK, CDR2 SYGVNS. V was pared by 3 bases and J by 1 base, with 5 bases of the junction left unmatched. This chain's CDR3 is CASSDTGTANTEAFF. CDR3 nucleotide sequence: TGTGCCAGCAGTGACACCGGGACAGCGAACACTGAAGCTTTCTTT.

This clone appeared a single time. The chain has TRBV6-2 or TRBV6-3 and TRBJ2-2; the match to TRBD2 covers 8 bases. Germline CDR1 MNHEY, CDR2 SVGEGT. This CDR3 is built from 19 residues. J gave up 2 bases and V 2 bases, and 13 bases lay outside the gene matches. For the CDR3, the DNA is TGTGCCAGCAGTTACGCGAGCCTCAGCGCGGGGGGAAACACCGGGGAGCTGTTTTTT. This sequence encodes CASSYASLSAGGNTGELFF.

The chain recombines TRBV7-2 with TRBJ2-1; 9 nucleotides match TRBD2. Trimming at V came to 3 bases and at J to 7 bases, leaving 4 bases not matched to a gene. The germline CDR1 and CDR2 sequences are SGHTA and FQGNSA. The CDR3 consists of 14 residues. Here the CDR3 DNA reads TGTGCCAGCAGCTTGGCGGGAGGGGAGAATGAGCAGTTCTTC. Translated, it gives CASSLAGGENEQFF.

In DNA, the CDR3 is TGCGCCAGCAGCTGGACAGGACAAGAGACCCAGTACTTC. It specifies CASSWTGQETQYF. The chain links TRBV5-1 to TRBJ2-5; 7 nucleotides line up with TRBD1. This CDR3 has 13 amino acids. The germline V gene encodes CDR1 SGHRS and CDR2 YFSETQ. The V segment lost 3 bases and the J segment 2 bases; nucleotides outside the gene matches: 1.

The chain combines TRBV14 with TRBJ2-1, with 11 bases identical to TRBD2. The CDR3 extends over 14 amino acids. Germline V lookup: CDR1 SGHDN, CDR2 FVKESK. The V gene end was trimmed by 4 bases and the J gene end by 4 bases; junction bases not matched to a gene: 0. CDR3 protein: CASSRTSGYNEQFF. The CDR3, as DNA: TGTGCCAGCAGCCGGACTAGCGGGTACAATGAGCAGTTCTTC.

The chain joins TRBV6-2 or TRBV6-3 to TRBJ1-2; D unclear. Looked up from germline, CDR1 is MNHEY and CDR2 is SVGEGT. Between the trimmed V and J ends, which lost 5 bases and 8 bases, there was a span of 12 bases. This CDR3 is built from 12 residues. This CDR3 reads CASSRETRGYTF. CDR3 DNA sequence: TGTGCCAGCAGTAGAGAAACGAGAGGCTACACCTTC.

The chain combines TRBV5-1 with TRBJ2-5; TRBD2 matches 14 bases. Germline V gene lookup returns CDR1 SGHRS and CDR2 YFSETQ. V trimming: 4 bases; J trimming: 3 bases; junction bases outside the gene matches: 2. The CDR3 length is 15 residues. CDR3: CASSPGLAGEETQYF. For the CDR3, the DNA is TGCGCCAGCAGCCCGGGACTAGCGGGAGAAGAGACCCAGTACTTC.

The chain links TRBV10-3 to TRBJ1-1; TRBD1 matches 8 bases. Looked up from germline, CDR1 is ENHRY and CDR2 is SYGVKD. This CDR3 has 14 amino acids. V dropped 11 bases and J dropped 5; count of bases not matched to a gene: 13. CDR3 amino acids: CAAKSTGAETEAFF. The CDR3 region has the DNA TGTGCCGCTAAGTCGACAGGGGCGGAAACTGAAGCTTTCTTT.

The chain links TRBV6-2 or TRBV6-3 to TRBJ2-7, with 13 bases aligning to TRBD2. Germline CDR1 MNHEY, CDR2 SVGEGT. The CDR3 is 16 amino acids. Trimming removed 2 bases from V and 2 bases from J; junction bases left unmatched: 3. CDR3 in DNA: TGTGCCAGCAGTTACGGTGGACTAGCGGGAGCCTACGAGCAGTACGTC. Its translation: CASSYGGLAGAYEQYV.

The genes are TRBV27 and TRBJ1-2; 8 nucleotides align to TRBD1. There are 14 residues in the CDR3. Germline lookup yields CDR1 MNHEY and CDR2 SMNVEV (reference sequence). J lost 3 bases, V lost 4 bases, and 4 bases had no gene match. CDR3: CASSWTGHHYGYTF. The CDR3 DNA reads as TGTGCCAGCAGTTGGACAGGGCACCACTATGGCTACACCTTC.

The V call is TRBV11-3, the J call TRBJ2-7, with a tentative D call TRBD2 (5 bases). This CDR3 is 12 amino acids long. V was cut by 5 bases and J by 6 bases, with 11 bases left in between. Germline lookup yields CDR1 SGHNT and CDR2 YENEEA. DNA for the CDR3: TGTGCCAGCAGCGGTAGCGCGGTCGAGCAGTACGTC. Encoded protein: CASSGSAVEQYV.

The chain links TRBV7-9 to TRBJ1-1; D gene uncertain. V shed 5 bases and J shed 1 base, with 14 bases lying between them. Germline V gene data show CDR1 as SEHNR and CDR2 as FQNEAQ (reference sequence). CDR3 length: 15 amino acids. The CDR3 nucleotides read TGTGCCAGCAGCGCTTTTGCCGAGGCGAACACTGAAGCTTTCTTT. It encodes CASSAFAEANTEAFF.

CDR3 protein: CASSSGLRTDTQYF. In DNA, the CDR3 is TGTGCCAGCAGCTCGGGACTCAGAACAGATACGCAGTATTTT. This chain uses TRBV5-6 with TRBJ2-3; D perhaps matches TRBD2 (6 bases). CDR1 and CDR2 from the germline V gene are SGHDT and YYEEEE. This CDR3 has 14 residues. Trimming removed 3 bases at V and 3 bases at J, with 11 bases between.

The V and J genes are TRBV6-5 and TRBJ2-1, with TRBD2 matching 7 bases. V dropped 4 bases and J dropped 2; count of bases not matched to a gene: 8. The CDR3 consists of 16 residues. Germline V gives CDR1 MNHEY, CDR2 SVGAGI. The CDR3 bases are TGTGCCAGCAGTTTATCGGGAGGTCGACCCTACAATGAGCAGTTCTTC. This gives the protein CASSLSGGRPYNEQFF.

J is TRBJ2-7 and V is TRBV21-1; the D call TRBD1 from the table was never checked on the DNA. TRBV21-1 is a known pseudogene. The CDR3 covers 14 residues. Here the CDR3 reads CASSKARHSYEQYV. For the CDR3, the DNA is TGTGCCAGCAGCAAAGCGAGACACTCCTACGAGCAGTACGTC.

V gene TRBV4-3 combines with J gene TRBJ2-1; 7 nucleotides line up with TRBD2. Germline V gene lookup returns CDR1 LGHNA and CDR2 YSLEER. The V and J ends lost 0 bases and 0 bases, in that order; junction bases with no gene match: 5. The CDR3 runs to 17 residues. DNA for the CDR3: TGCGCCAGCAGCCAAGATCCAGCGGGGAGCTCCTACAATGAGCAGTTCTTC. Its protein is CASSQDPAGSSYNEQFF.

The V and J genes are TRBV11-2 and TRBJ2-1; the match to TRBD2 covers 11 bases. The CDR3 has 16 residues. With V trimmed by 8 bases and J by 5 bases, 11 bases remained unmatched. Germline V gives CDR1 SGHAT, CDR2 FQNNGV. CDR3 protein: CASSLSGRAWNNEQFF. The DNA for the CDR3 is TGTGCCAGCTCGCTTAGCGGGAGGGCCTGGAACAATGAGCAGTTCTTC.

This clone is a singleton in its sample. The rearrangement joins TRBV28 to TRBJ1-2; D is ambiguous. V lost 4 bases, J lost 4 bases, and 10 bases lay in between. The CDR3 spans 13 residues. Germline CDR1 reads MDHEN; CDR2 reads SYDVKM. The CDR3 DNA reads TGTGCCAGCAGTTCCGGACTAGCCTATGGCTACACCTTC. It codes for CASSSGLAYGYTF.

CDR3 sequence (DNA): TGTGCCAGCAGCCCGAGTGGGACAGTAAATTCACCCCTCCACTTT. This sequence encodes CASSPSGTVNSPLHF. The V gene is TRBV7-2, the J gene TRBJ1-6, with 7 bases identical to TRBD1. This CDR3 region has 15 residues. CDR1 and CDR2 (germline): SGHTA, FQGNSA. V lost 5 bases and J lost 7; bases outside the gene matches: 8.

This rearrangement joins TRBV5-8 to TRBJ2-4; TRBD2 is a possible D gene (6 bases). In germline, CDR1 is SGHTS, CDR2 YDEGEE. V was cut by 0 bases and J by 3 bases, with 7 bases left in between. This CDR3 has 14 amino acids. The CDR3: CASSLAAGKNIQYF. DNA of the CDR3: TGTGCCAGCAGCTTGGCAGCGGGCAAAAACATTCAGTACTTC.

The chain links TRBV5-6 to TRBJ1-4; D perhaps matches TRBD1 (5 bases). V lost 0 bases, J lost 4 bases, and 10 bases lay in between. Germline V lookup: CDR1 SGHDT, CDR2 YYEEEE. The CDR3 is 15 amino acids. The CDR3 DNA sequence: TGTGCCAGCAGCTTGGTGGGGCCCTTTAATGAAAAACTGTTTTTT. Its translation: CASSLVGPFNEKLFF.

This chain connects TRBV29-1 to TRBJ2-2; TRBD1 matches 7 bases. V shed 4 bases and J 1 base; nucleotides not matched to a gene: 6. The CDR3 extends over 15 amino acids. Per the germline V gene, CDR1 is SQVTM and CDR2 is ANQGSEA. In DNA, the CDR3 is TGCAGCGTTGCAGGGACAGCAGAGAACACCGGGGAGCTGTTTTTT. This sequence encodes CSVAGTAENTGELFF.

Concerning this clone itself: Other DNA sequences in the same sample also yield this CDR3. CDR3 coding DNA: TGCGCCAGCAGCTTGGCGGGCGGGAATGAGCAGTTCTTC. Its protein is CASSLAGGNEQFF. The chain is built from TRBV5-1 and TRBJ2-1, with D possibly TRBD2 on 5 matching bases. Trimming shortened V by 0 bases and J by 7 bases, and 8 bases separated the two germline ends. This CDR3 contains 13 residues. Germline V lookup: CDR1 SGHRS, CDR2 YFSETQ. The complete variable domain, with remaining parts taken from reference TRBV5-1 and TRBJ2-1, reads KAGVTQTPRYLIKTRGQQVTLSCSPISGHRSVSWYQQTPGQGLQFLFEYFSETQRNKGNFPGRFSGRQFSNSRSEMNVSTLELGDSALYLCASSLAGGNEQFFGPGTRLTVL.

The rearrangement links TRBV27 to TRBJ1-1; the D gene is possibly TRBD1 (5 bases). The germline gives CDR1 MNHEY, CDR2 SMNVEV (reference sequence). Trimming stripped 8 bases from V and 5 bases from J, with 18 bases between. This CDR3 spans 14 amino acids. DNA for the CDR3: TGTGCCAGCGCCAGTTCGTGGGGGGGAACTGAAGCTTTCTTT. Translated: CASASSWGGTEAFF.